This is a list of T cell receptor beta chains from one sample in a study of blood T cell repertoires in COVID-19. TCRdb's copy holds only in-frame clones and misses some; the assay was immunoSEQ multiplex PCR. The sample has around 310,000 clones; roughly 89% are singletons. Material for sequencing was PBMCs or T cells enriched from blood (not recorded which). All receptors come from a woman aged 25-40 years who had recovered from COVID-19. Each CDR3 is given with its conserved first and last residue. Fields, in order: CDR3 protein, CDR3 DNA, V gene, clone size, CDR3 length, J gene, D gene. A D gene is named only where the DNA matches it firmly. Only part of the rows carry a size: once, few, many, or a class if the clone is expanded.

CDR3aa: CASSLNPGVNYNEQFF; CDR3nt: TGTGCCAGCAGCCTAAACCCGGGAGTAAATTACAATGAGCAGTTCTTC; v_gene: TRBV9; abundance: NA; len: 16; j_gene: TRBJ2-1; d_gene: NA
CDR3aa: CASSFIDRGPGNTGELFF; CDR3nt: TGTGCCAGCAGTTTTATTGACAGGGGGCCTGGAAACACCGGGGAGCTGTTTTTT; v_gene: TRBV28; abundance: NA; len: 18; j_gene: TRBJ2-2; d_gene: TRBD1
CDR3aa: CASSPGGGRAPEQYF; CDR3nt: TGTGCCAGCAGCCCCGGCGGCGGGAGGGCCCCCGAGCAGTACTTC; v_gene: TRBV14; abundance: few; len: 15; j_gene: TRBJ2-7; d_gene: TRBD2
CDR3aa: CASVSYNEQFF; CDR3nt: TGTGCCTCGGTGTCCTACAATGAGCAGTTCTTC; v_gene: TRBV30; abundance: NA; len: 11; j_gene: TRBJ2-1; d_gene: NA
CDR3aa: CASSSVGGSSEAFF; CDR3nt: TGTGCCAGCAGCTCGGTGGGGGGTAGCTCTGAAGCTTTCTTT; v_gene: TRBV7-3; abundance: once; len: 14; j_gene: TRBJ1-1; d_gene: NA
CDR3aa: CSARTAYEQYF; CDR3nt: TGCAGCGCAAGGACAGCCTACGAGCAGTACTTC; v_gene: TRBV29-1; abundance: NA; len: 11; j_gene: TRBJ2-7; d_gene: NA
CDR3aa: CASSQDILSNQPQHF; CDR3nt: TGTGCCAGCAGCCAAGATATACTTAGCAATCAGCCCCAGCATTTT; v_gene: TRBV3-1/TRBV3-2; abundance: NA; len: 15; j_gene: TRBJ1-5; d_gene: NA
CDR3aa: CASSDRDTGWGFHGNTIYF; CDR3nt: TGTGCCAGCAGTGATAGGGACACAGGATGGGGCTTTCATGGAAACACCATATATTTT; v_gene: TRBV2; abundance: NA; len: 19; j_gene: TRBJ1-3; d_gene: NA
CDR3aa: CASSIAPSTYNEQFF; CDR3nt: TGTGCCAGTAGTATAGCCCCATCCACCTACAATGAGCAGTTCTTC; v_gene: TRBV19; abundance: NA; len: 15; j_gene: TRBJ2-1; d_gene: NA
CDR3aa: CASSFKAGLGRPNYGYTF; CDR3nt: TGTGCCAGCAGCTTTAAGGCGGGATTGGGGAGACCTAACTATGGCTACACCTTC; v_gene: TRBV5-4; abundance: few; len: 18; j_gene: TRBJ1-2; d_gene: NA
CDR3aa: CASSTTTLHSGNTIYF; CDR3nt: TGTGCCAGCAGCACGACGACACTGCACTCTGGAAACACCATATATTTT; v_gene: TRBV5-5; abundance: once; len: 16; j_gene: TRBJ1-3; d_gene: NA
CDR3aa: CASSSQGTAYGYTF; CDR3nt: TGCGCCAGCAGCTCGCAGGGTACGGCCTATGGCTACACCTTC; v_gene: TRBV5-1; abundance: NA; len: 14; j_gene: TRBJ1-2; d_gene: NA
CDR3aa: CASSEQVTDTQYF; CDR3nt: TGTGCCAGCAGTGAGCAGGTTACAGATACGCAGTATTTT; v_gene: TRBV2; abundance: NA; len: 13; j_gene: TRBJ2-3; d_gene: NA
CDR3aa: CASSLPGVGTEAFF; CDR3nt: TGTGCCAGCAGTTTACCGGGTGTGGGCACTGAAGCTTTCTTT; v_gene: TRBV28; abundance: NA; len: 14; j_gene: TRBJ1-1; d_gene: NA
CDR3aa: CAWSVHDRTMGFIEKLFF; CDR3nt: TGTGCCTGGAGTGTACACGACAGGACGATGGGTTTTATTGAAAAACTGTTTTTT; v_gene: TRBV30; abundance: NA; len: 18; j_gene: TRBJ1-4; d_gene: NA
CDR3aa: CSARLGFGETQYF; CDR3nt: TGCAGCGCCAGACTAGGGTTCGGGGAGACCCAGTACTTC; v_gene: TRBV29-1; abundance: NA; len: 13; j_gene: TRBJ2-5; d_gene: NA
CDR3aa: CASSSGLAGWGISYNEQFF; CDR3nt: TGTGCCAGCAGTTCGGGACTAGCGGGTTGGGGCATCTCCTACAATGAGCAGTTCTTC; v_gene: TRBV27; abundance: NA; len: 19; j_gene: TRBJ2-1; d_gene: TRBD2
CDR3aa: CAWRPGSISADEQYF; CDR3nt: TGTGCCTGGAGGCCCGGGAGTATTAGTGCAGACGAGCAGTACTTC; v_gene: TRBV30; abundance: NA; len: 15; j_gene: TRBJ2-7; d_gene: NA
CDR3aa: CAWSAISSGGVFRELFF; CDR3nt: TGTGCCTGGAGTGCCATATCTAGCGGAGGGGTCTTCCGGGAGCTGTTTTTT; v_gene: TRBV30; abundance: NA; len: 17; j_gene: TRBJ2-2; d_gene: TRBD2
CDR3aa: CASSGPRGAPSYNEQFF; CDR3nt: TGTGCCAGCAGCGGGCCACGTGGCGCACCCTCCTACAATGAGCAGTTCTTC; v_gene: TRBV7-9; abundance: NA; len: 17; j_gene: TRBJ2-1; d_gene: NA
CDR3aa: CASSRLLAGGDKETQYF; CDR3nt: TGTGCCAGTAGCCGTCTCCTAGCGGGAGGGGATAAAGAGACCCAGTACTTC; v_gene: TRBV19; abundance: few; len: 17; j_gene: TRBJ2-5; d_gene: TRBD2
CDR3aa: CATSDPLAGVDTDTQYF; CDR3nt: TGTGCCACCAGTGACCCCCTCGCGGGAGTAGACACAGATACGCAGTATTTT; v_gene: TRBV24-1; abundance: NA; len: 17; j_gene: TRBJ2-3; d_gene: TRBD2